This passage covers 2 T cell receptor beta chains from one sample sequenced in a study of T cell responses to AZD1222 COVID-19 vaccine (dated by TCRdb to the early 2020s). The sample's time point, from its label and the paper: about 28 days (+/-7) after the second vaccine dose. Library preparation was by the immunoSEQ multiplex PCR assay. The table comes from immuneACCESS by way of TCRdb, which keeps in-frame sequences with V and J called. Part of the clones is missing from these tables; in studies checked, under half for an unresolved V gene and the rest for unknown reasons. The sample records 150,000 to 200,000 clones, 88% of which are singletons. About 25% of the sample comes from the top ten. This material consisted of peripheral blood, taken 28 days after the second AZD1222 dose. These receptors were obtained from an adult who received the AZD1222 COVID-19 vaccine.

To note about this clone: With a much larger clone just one base away, this may be a read error. The identical CDR3 is also encoded by other nucleotide sequences in the sample. The chain couples TRBV7-3 to TRBJ2-7; D remains unclear. Deletions cut 1 base from V and 5 bases from J, with 9 bases between. CDR1 and CDR2 from the germline V gene are SGHTA and FQGTGA. The CDR3 loop spans 13 amino acids. Written as DNA, the CDR3 is TGTGCCAGCAGCTTAAAGGTACGCGACGAGCAGTACTTC. It is translated as CASSLKVRDEQYF.

J is TRBJ1-1 and V is TRBV3-1 (or the pseudogene TRBV3-2), with a possible D match to TRBD1 (5 bases). This CDR3 region has 15 residues. Germline V lookup: CDR1 LGHDT, CDR2 YNNKEL (reference sequence). V was trimmed by 4 bases and J by 6 bases, leaving 18 bases between them. Here the CDR3 DNA reads TGTGCCAGCAGCCTGGGAGGGGCGAGGGGTGCTGAAGCTTTCTTT. Amino acids: CASSLGGARGAEAFF.